This T cell receptor (beta chain) emerged from a study of T cell repertoires in cytomegalovirus infection. Study-level information: Public TCR beta signatures indicated both CMV infection and matching HLA type. Study-level findings and limits: The study identified carriers of CMV plus the relevant HLA from cumulative public TCR beta family frequency. HLA-C-restricted CMV clonotypes gave the most frequent clonotype in two of eight donors.

Concerning this clonotype itself: The antigen remains undetermined.

TCRdb re-called the reads with MiXCR, one entry per CDR3 protein. The table shows over 200,000 distinct CDR3 sequences, with roughly 13% occurring only once. CDR1 and CDR2 from the germline V gene are DFQATT and SNEGSKA (reference sequence). V lost 2 bases, J lost 4 bases, and 11 bases lay in between. The CDR3 is 13 residues long. The chain recombines TRBV20-1 with TRBJ2-5; D is uncertain. Specimen: PBMCs. The sequence came from a human donor in good health (CMV status not recorded). Some clones in this sample may be carry-over from other donors' samples. The CDR3 DNA is TGCAGTGCTAGACGCGCAAGCGCAGAGACCCAGTACTTC. This translates into CSARRASAETQYF.